The rows below give T cell receptor beta chains drawn from one sample of a study of blood T cell repertoires in COVID-19. The data were produced by immunoSEQ multiplex PCR, yet TCRdb's version contains in-frame clones alone and is incomplete. The profile shows around 340,000 clones, about four fifths of them singletons. The sequenced sample was peripheral blood. All receptors derive from a man aged 25 to 40 with active or convalescent COVID-19. Both conserved end residues are part of each CDR3. D genes are given only for firm matches. Clone size is given for some rows only: seen once, a few or many times, or a class if the clone is expanded.

V	J	D	size	DNA	CDR3
TRBV18	TRBJ1-2	-	-	TGTGCCAGCTCGCCTAACAGGGAGCGGGGCTACACCTTC	CASSPNRERGYTF
TRBV11-2	TRBJ2-1	TRBD2	-	TGTGCCAGCAGAAAGCGGGGCAACAATGAGCAGTTCTTC	CASRKRGNNEQFF
TRBV11-3	TRBJ2-7	TRBD2	-	TGTGCCAGCAGCTTAGAGGGGCTAGCGGGGACCTACGAGCAGTACTTC	CASSLEGLAGTYEQYF
TRBV4-2	TRBJ1-6	TRBD1	-	TGTGCCAGCAGCCAAGCCGGGACAGGGGGATCACCCCTCCACTTT	CASSQAGTGGSPLHF
TRBV4-3	TRBJ2-1	TRBD2	-	TGCGCCAGCAGCCACGGACTAGCGGGCAACTACAATGAGCAGTTCTTC	CASSHGLAGNYNEQFF
TRBV10-3	TRBJ2-7	-	many	TGTGCCATCAGTGGAGGGAGCTCCTCCTACGAGCAGTACTTC	CAISGGSSSYEQYF
TRBV7-2	TRBJ2-7	TRBD1	-	TGTGCCAGCAGCCCGGAGACAGGGCAAATCTACGAGCAGTACTTC	CASSPETGQIYEQYF
TRBV6-2/TRBV6-3	TRBJ2-1	TRBD2	-	TGTGCCAGCAGCCCCGGACAACTCCTCCGAGGGACTAGCGGCCACAATGAGCAGTTCTTC	CASSPGQLLRGTSGHNEQFF
TRBV5-1	TRBJ1-2	-	-	TGCGCCAGCAGCTTGGGGCCCGAGGTTGCCTATGGCTACACCTTC	CASSLGPEVAYGYTF
TRBV3-1/TRBV3-2	TRBJ2-5	-	-	TGTGCCAGCAGCCAACCCTCGAGGGAGACCCAGTACTTC	CASSQPSRETQYF
TRBV7-9	TRBJ2-1	-	-	TGTGCCAGCTGGCGAGGTGCACAACATGAGCAGTTCTTC	CASWRGAQHEQFF
TRBV7-8	TRBJ2-3	-	-	TGTGCCAGCAGCCCCGGGGTCGCCAAGACTAGCACAGATACGCAGTATTTT	CASSPGVAKTSTDTQYF
TRBV24-1	TRBJ2-5	-	-	TGTGCCACCAGTGATTTTACGGTGGGGGGAGAGACCCAGTACTTC	CATSDFTVGGETQYF
TRBV11-3	TRBJ1-4	-	-	TGTGCCAGCAGCTTTCGGAGAAATAATGAAAAACTGTTTTTT	CASSFRRNNEKLFF
TRBV7-9	TRBJ1-3	TRBD1	-	TGTGCCAGCAGCTCGGGACAGGGGGGAGGAAACACCATATATTTT	CASSSGQGGGNTIYF
TRBV4-1	TRBJ1-6	TRBD1	few	TGCGCCAGCAGCCCTAGACAGGGGACCCTCCACTTT	CASSPRQGTLHF
TRBV10-3	TRBJ2-1	TRBD2	once	TGTGCCATCGGGACGGGGGGGTCCTACAATGAGCAGTTCTTC	CAIGTGGSYNEQFF